This T cell receptor (beta chain) appears in the sequencing data of a study of spatial heterogeneity in lung cancer. This clonotype has a handful of counts. Per the germline V gene, CDR1 is SGHVS and CDR2 is FQNEAQ. This CDR3 has 15 residues. The ends were cut back, 0 bases at V and 4 bases at J, with 11 bases in the middle. TCRdb re-derived calls from the 5' RACE reads in MiXCR, one entry per CDR3 protein. The profile shows some 11,000 distinct CDR3 sequences, about 6% of them singletons. Documented time point: sample taken at primary tumor resection. From tumor, nontumor lung or frozen PBMC, whole RNA was taken unsorted for sequencing.

This receptor was identified in a male donor with early-stage non-small cell lung cancer. The input for sequencing was PBMCs, taken at surgery. The rearrangement joins TRBV7-8 to TRBJ2-3, with D maybe TRBD2 (6 bases). CDR3 DNA sequence: TGTGCCAGCAGCTTAGCGGGAGGTTCCGCAGATACGCAGTATTTT. Encoded protein: CASSLAGGSADTQYF.